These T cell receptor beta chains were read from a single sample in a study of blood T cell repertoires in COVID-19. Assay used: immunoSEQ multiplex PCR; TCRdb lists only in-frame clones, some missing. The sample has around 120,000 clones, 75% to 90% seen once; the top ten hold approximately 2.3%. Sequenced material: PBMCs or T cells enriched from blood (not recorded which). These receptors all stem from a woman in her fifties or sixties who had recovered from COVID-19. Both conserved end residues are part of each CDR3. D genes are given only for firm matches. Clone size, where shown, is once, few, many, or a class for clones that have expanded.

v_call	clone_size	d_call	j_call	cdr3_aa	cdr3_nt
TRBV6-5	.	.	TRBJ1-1	CASSYLLGVNTEAFF	TGTGCCAGCAGTTACCTTTTGGGAGTGAACACTGAAGCTTTCTTT
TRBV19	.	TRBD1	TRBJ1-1	CASSETGDTEAFF	TGTGCCAGTAGTGAAACAGGGGACACTGAAGCTTTCTTT
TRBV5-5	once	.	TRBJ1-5	CASSLYESNQPQHF	TGTGCCAGCAGCTTGTATGAGAGCAATCAGCCCCAGCATTTT
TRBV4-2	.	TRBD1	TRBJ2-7	CASSQSETGYSEQYF	TGTGCCAGCAGCCAATCGGAGACAGGGTATTCCGAGCAGTACTTC
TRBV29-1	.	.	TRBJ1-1	CSARGGTEAFF	TGCAGCGCCCGGGGGGGGACTGAAGCTTTCTTT
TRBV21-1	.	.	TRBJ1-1	CASSKPTGGTEAFF	TGTGCCAGCAGCAAGCCGACAGGGGGCACTGAAGCTTTCTTT
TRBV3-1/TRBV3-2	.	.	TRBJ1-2	CASSQTTIGGYTF	TGTGCCAGCAGCCAAACCACTATCGGCGGCTACACCTTC
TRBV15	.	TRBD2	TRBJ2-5	CATRSGLMETQYF	TGTGCCACCAGGTCGGGACTAATGGAGACCCAGTACTTC
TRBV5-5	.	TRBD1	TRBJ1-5	CASSFRPGGLQPQHF	TGTGCCAGCAGCTTCCGGCCAGGGGGTTTACAGCCCCAGCATTTT
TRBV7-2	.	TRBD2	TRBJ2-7	CASSLRLAGHSYEQYF	TGTGCCAGCAGCTTACGACTAGCGGGGCACTCCTACGAGCAGTACTTC
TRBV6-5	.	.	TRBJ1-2	CASSYLQPSFFGYTF	TGTGCCAGCAGTTACTTACAACCTTCTTTTTTTGGCTACACCTTC
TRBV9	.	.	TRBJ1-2	CASSAGQIINYGYTF	TGTGCCAGCAGCGCAGGACAGATAATCAACTATGGCTACACCTTC
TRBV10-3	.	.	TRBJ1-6	CAISPTVNNSPLHF	TGTGCCATCAGTCCGACAGTTAATAATTCACCCCTCCACTTT
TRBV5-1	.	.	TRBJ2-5	CASSSLQETQYF	TGCGCCAGCAGCTCCCTCCAAGAGACCCAGTACTTC
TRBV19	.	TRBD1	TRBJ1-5	CASSAGQPVVWPQHF	TGTGCCAGTAGTGCGGGACAGCCTGTCGTGTGGCCCCAGCATTTT
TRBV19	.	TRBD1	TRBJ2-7	CATATGGGYEQYF	TGTGCCACCGCGACAGGGGGCGGCTACGAGCAGTACTTC
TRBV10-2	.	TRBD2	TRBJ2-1	CASSRGLAYNEQFF	TGCGCCAGCAGCCGAGGACTAGCCTACAATGAGCAGTTCTTC
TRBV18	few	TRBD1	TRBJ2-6	CASSPGTGVSGANVLTF	TGTGCCAGCTCACCAGGGACAGGCGTATCTGGGGCCAACGTCCTGACTTTC
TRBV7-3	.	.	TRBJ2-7	CASSFGPTYEQYF	TGTGCCAGCAGCTTTGGGCCGACCTACGAGCAGTACTTC
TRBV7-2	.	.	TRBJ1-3	CASSLNRENTIYF	TGTGCCAGCAGCTTGAACAGGGAAAACACCATATATTTT
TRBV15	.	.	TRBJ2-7	CATSRPRDYEQYF	TGTGCCACCAGCAGACCCAGGGACTACGAGCAGTACTTC
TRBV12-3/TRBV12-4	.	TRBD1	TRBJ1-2	CASTDHRGGYTF	TGTGCCAGCACCGACCACAGGGGTGGCTACACCTTC
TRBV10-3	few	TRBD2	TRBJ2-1	CAIAGGHEQFF	TGTGCCATCGCGGGGGGTCATGAGCAGTTCTTC
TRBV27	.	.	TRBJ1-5	CASTPILPGQGDQPQHF	TGTGCCAGCACACCGATTTTACCGGGACAAGGTGATCAGCCCCAGCATTTT
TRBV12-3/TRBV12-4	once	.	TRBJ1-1	CASSLGGWAEAFF	TGTGCCAGCAGTTTGGGGGGGTGGGCTGAAGCTTTCTTT
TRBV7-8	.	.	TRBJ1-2	CASSAREGYTF	TGTGCCAGCAGCGCGCGGGAGGGCTACACCTTC
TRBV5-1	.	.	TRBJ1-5	CASSADLNQPQHF	TGCGCCAGCAGCGCGGACTTGAATCAGCCCCAGCATTTT
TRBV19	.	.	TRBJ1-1	CASTPSGEAFF	TGTGCCAGTACCCCTTCAGGTGAGGCTTTCTTT
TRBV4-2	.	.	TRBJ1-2	CASSQEEPGLLYYGYTF	TGTGCCAGCAGCCAAGAGGAGCCCGGCCTCCTCTACTATGGCTACACCTTC
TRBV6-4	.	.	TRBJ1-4	CASSPTPHTTTNEKLFF	TGTGCCAGCAGCCCTACCCCACACACTACAACTAATGAAAAACTGTTTTTT
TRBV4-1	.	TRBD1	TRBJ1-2	CASSHPGQGWGYTF	TGCGCCAGCAGCCACCCGGGACAGGGGTGGGGCTACACCTTC
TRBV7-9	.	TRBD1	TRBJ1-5	CASSKTTGDSNQPQHF	TGTGCCAGCAGCAAAACCACAGGGGATAGCAATCAGCCCCAGCATTTT
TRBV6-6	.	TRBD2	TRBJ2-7	CASSYPGGGKIYEQYF	TGTGCCAGCAGTTACCCCGGGGGGGGAAAGATCTACGAGCAGTACTTC
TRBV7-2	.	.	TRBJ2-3	CASSFRLTTDTQYF	TGTGCCAGCAGTTTTCGACTGACCACAGATACGCAGTATTTT
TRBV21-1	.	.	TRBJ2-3	CASSKRMYF	TGTGCCAGCAGCAAGAGGATGTATTTT
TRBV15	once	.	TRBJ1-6	CATKTTAFYNSPLHF	TGTGCCACTAAAACGACAGCCTTTTATAATTCACCCCTCCACTTT
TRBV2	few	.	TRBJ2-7	CASSYGVREQYF	TGTGCCAGCAGTTACGGGGTCAGGGAGCAGTACTTC
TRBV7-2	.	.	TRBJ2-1	CASSLAAGLDEQFF	TGTGCCAGCAGCTTAGCGGCAGGGCTCGATGAGCAGTTCTTC
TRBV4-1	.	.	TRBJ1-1	CASSQDWGSMNTEAFF	TGCGCCAGCAGCCAAGATTGGGGCTCCATGAACACTGAAGCTTTCTTT
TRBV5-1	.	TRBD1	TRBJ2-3	CASSNAGQGTDTQYF	TGCGCCAGCAGCAACGCGGGACAGGGGACCGATACGCAGTATTTT
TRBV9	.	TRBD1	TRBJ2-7	CASSAYGTGQFEQYF	TGTGCCAGCAGCGCATACGGGACAGGGCAGTTCGAGCAGTACTTC
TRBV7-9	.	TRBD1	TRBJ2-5	CASDLGQIDQETQYF	TGTGCCAGCGACCTGGGACAGATAGACCAAGAGACCCAGTACTTC
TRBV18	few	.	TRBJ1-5	CASSPLDTNQPQHF	TGTGCCAGCTCACCCTTAGACACTAATCAGCCCCAGCATTTT
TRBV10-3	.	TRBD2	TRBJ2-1	CAILPSVGLAGGTSNEQFF	TGTGCCATCCTTCCCAGCGTTGGACTAGCGGGGGGCACGAGCAATGAGCAGTTCTTC
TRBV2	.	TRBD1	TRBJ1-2	CASIKDRGNGYTF	TGTGCCAGCATAAAGGACAGGGGGAATGGCTACACCTTC
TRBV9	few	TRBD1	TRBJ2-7	CASSPRQGTGEQYF	TGTGCCAGCAGCCCGCGACAGGGGACCGGAGAGCAGTACTTC
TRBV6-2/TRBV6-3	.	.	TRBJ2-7	CASSSLNRAVGEQYF	TGTGCCAGCAGCTCTCTCAACAGGGCCGTAGGCGAGCAGTACTTC
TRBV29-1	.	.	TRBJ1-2	CSVEDGAKNGYTF	TGCAGCGTTGAAGATGGAGCGAAAAATGGCTACACCTTC
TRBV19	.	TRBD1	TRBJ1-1	CASSPTGQPTEAFF	TGTGCCAGTAGCCCAACGGGACAGCCCACTGAAGCTTTCTTT
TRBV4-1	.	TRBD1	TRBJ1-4	CASSQEGDRFKLNEKLFF	TGCGCCAGCAGCCAAGAAGGGGACAGGTTCAAACTCAATGAAAAACTGTTTTTT
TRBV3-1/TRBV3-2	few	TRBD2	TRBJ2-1	CASSQDLASGGIYNEQFF	TGTGCCAGCAGCCAAGATTTGGCTAGCGGGGGGATCTACAATGAGCAGTTCTTC
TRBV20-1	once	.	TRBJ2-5	CSANREETQYF	TGCAGTGCCAACAGGGAAGAGACCCAGTACTTC
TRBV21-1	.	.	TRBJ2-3	CASSKCTFGKSNPDTQYF	TGTGCCAGCAGCAAATGTACTTTCGGGAAGTCTAACCCGGATACGCAGTATTTT
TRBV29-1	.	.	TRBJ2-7	CSVEEGKGKTYEQYF	TGCAGCGTTGAAGAAGGAAAGGGGAAAACCTACGAGCAGTACTTC
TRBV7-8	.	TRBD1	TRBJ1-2	CASSLADREHYGYTF	TGTGCCAGCAGCTTAGCCGACAGGGAACACTATGGCTACACCTTC
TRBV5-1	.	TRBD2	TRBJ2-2	CASSTGLAGGTGELFF	TGCGCCAGCAGCACTGGACTAGCGGGGGGCACCGGGGAGCTGTTTTTT